The 18 T cell receptor beta chains below were found in one sample sequenced in a study of response to subunit inactivated influenza vaccine. A single record per CDR3 protein comes from TCRdb applying MiXCR to the RT-PCR reads. The sample lists roughly 650,000 distinct CDR3 sequences; 14% were seen once. Sequenced here: PBMCs from blood, sampled approximately 15 days before vaccination. The receptors were gathered from a middle-aged man who received an inactivated influenza vaccine.

In its sample, this clonotype was seen a few times. This rearrangement joins TRBV11-3 to TRBJ2-3; D is ambiguous. The CDR3 has 16 residues. Germline assignment: CDR1 SGHNT and CDR2 YENEEA. Between the trimmed V and J ends, which lost 1 base and 3 bases, there was a span of 14 bases. In nucleotides, the CDR3 is TGTGCCAGCAGCTTAGGTTGGGCGCCCGGGACAGATACGCAGTATTTT. Translation gives CASSLGWAPGTDTQYF.

This clonotype has at least ten counts. V usage is TRBV20-1 and J usage is TRBJ1-5; D uncertain. The V gene's germline CDR1 is DFQATT and CDR2 SNEGSKA (reference sequence). This CDR3 is 14 amino acids long. V shed 0 bases and J shed 6 bases, with 12 bases lying between them. CDR3 DNA: TGCAGTGCTAGAGAGGGCGCAGGAGGTCAGCCCCAGCATTTT. It specifies CSAREGAGGQPQHF.

Only a few counts were recorded for this clonotype. This chain uses TRBV20-1 with TRBJ2-5; TRBD2 agrees at 7 bases. CDR3 length: 12 residues. Germline V gene lookup returns CDR1 DFQATT and CDR2 SNEGSKA (reference sequence). With V trimmed by 6 bases and J by 4 bases, 5 bases remained unmatched. The CDR3 sequence: CSAKAGRETQYF. CDR3 bases: TGCAGTGCCAAAGCGGGGCGAGAGACCCAGTACTTC.

The V and J genes are TRBV20-1 and TRBJ1-2, with D possibly TRBD1 on 5 matching bases. Looked up from germline, CDR1 is DFQATT and CDR2 is SNEGSKA (reference sequence). V shed 1 base and J shed 3 bases, with 21 bases lying between them. This CDR3 has 17 residues. The CDR3 sequence is CSARVDAGTSPDYGYTF. The DNA of the CDR3 is TGCAGTGCTAGAGTTGATGCCGGGACCAGCCCCGACTATGGCTACACCTTC.

J is TRBJ2-2 and V is TRBV3-1; no firm D call. With 8 bases removed from V and 0 bases from J, the gap between germline ends came to 7 bases. This CDR3 has 13 amino acids. Germline loops: CDR1 LGHDT, CDR2 YNNKEL (reference sequence). The CDR3 nucleotides read TGTGCCAGCGGACCTACGAACACCGGGGAGCTGTTTTTT. This sequence encodes CASGPTNTGELFF. The full variable domain, with the rest looked up from reference TRBV3-1 and TRBJ2-2, is DTAVSQTPKYLVTQMGNDKSIKCEQNLGHDTMYWYKQDSKKFLKIMFSYNNKELIINETVPNRFSPKSPDKAHLNLHINSLELGDSAVYFCASGPTNTGELFFGEGSRLTVL.

The chain uses TRBV24-1 and TRBJ1-3; D ambiguous. The CDR3 totals 13 residues. V dropped 4 bases and J dropped 4 bases, with 7 bases sitting between them. The germline gives CDR1 KGHDR, CDR2 SFDVKD. In DNA form, the CDR3 reads TGTGCCACCAGTGACCTTGGCGGAAACACCATATATTTT. This translates into CATSDLGGNTIYF.

This clonotype was found many times. The chain is built from TRBV2 and TRBJ2-3; 9 bases agree with TRBD2. Germline CDR1 SNHLY, CDR2 FYNNEI. V gave up 7 bases and J gave up 3 bases; unmatched junction bases: 5. The CDR3 is made up of 14 amino acids. CDR3 nucleotides: TGTGCCAGCAATGCGGGAGGGCCGACAGATACGCAGTATTTT. Translating it yields CASNAGGPTDTQYF.

V gene TRBV30 combines with J gene TRBJ1-2; TRBD1 matches 7 bases. The junction had 2 bases not matched to a gene; V was cut back by 1 base and J by 0 bases. CDR3 length: 14 residues. The germline gives CDR1 GTSNPN, CDR2 SVGIG (reference sequence). Here the CDR3 DNA reads TGTGCCTGGAGTGACGGGACAGCTAACTATGGCTACACCTTC. Translation: CAWSDGTANYGYTF.

The CDR3 here is CSARFRGTNTGELFF. Written as DNA, the CDR3 is TGCAGTGCTAGATTTCGCGGAACCAACACCGGGGAGCTGTTTTTT. The chain employs TRBV20-1 and TRBJ2-2; D is unclear. The CDR3 loop spans 15 amino acids. Germline assignment: CDR1 DFQATT and CDR2 SNEGSKA (reference sequence). V was cut by 2 bases and J by 2 bases, with 12 bases left in between.

In this sample, this clonotype turned up many times. V gene TRBV19 combines with J gene TRBJ1-1; no clear D. The V gene's germline CDR1 is LNHDA and CDR2 SQIVND (reference sequence). This CDR3 spans 15 amino acids. The V and J ends lost 2 bases and 1 base respectively, with 11 bases between them. CDR3 sequence: CASSIIGEQNTEAFF. The DNA for the CDR3 is TGTGCCAGTAGTATAATTGGGGAGCAGAACACTGAAGCTTTCTTT.

This clonotype has a handful of counts. This sequence joins TRBV6-5 and TRBJ1-1, with D unresolved. Per the germline V gene, CDR1 is MNHEY and CDR2 is SVGAGI. The germline V and J ends were trimmed by 0 bases and 0 bases, with 8 bases remaining between them. The CDR3 has 15 residues. Here the CDR3 DNA reads TGTGCCAGCAGTTACTCCCTAGGGATGAACACTGAAGCTTTCTTT. Protein product: CASSYSLGMNTEAFF.

This clonotype was detected many times. This chain uses TRBV2 with TRBJ1-1, with 7 bases identical to TRBD1. Germline V gives CDR1 SNHLY, CDR2 FYNNEI. This CDR3 contains 18 residues. Losses at the gene ends were 3 bases for V and 2 bases for J; bases not matched to a gene: 15. The CDR3 DNA reads as TGTGCCAGCAGTGACATAACTCTGGCCGGGACAGCCAACACTGAAGCTTTCTTT. Protein: CASSDITLAGTANTEAFF. Variable domain in full (rest from reference TRBV2 and TRBJ1-1): EPEVTQTPSHQVTQMGQEVILRCVPISNHLYFYWYRQILGQKVEFLVSFYNNEISEKSEIFDDQFSVERPDGSNFTLKIRSTKLEDSAMYFCASSDITLAGTANTEAFFGQGTRLTVV.

The genes are TRBV14 and TRBJ1-2; 7 bases line up with TRBD1. Germline-derived CDR1 and CDR2 are SGHDN and FVKESK. J lost 5 bases, V lost 0 bases, and 3 bases had no gene match. The CDR3 is 14 amino acids. The DNA for the CDR3 is TGTGCCAGCAGCCAAGATCAGGGGGGATATGGCTACACCTTC. It encodes CASSQDQGGYGYTF.

This clonotype was observed at least ten times. The V call is TRBV7-9, the J call TRBJ1-5, with D possibly TRBD1 on 5 matching bases. From germline, CDR1 is SEHNR and CDR2 FQNEAQ (reference sequence). There are 15 residues in the CDR3. V was pared by 3 bases and J by 1 base, with 10 bases between. The CDR3 bases are TGTGCCAGCAGCTTTGGGACCGTGAGCAATCAGCCCCAGCATTTT. Residues: CASSFGTVSNQPQHF.

This sequence joins TRBV3-1 and TRBJ2-3, with D possibly TRBD1 on 5 matching bases. The germline V gene has CDR1 LGHDT and CDR2 YNNKEL (reference sequence). The CDR3 totals 14 residues. V lost 5 bases to trimming and J lost 1 base, with 10 bases between them. The CDR3 bases are TGTGCCAGCAGCAAACTACAGGGCACAGATACGCAGTATTTT. This sequence encodes CASSKLQGTDTQYF.

At least ten counts were recorded for this clonotype. The V call is TRBV5-5, the J call TRBJ2-7; perhaps TRBD2 as D (6 bases). The CDR3 is 15 amino acids. Per germline, CDR1 SGHKS and CDR2 YYEKEE (reference sequence). Trimming cost V 0 bases and J 0 bases, with 10 bases left between them. CDR3 sequence: CASSLASGVSYEQYF. The CDR3 coding sequence is TGTGCCAGCAGCTTGGCCTCGGGGGTCTCCTACGAGCAGTACTTC.

This clonotype has a handful of counts. The rearrangement uses TRBV5-6 and TRBJ2-7; weak D call: TRBD1 (5 bases). The CDR3 contains 13 residues. Germline values: CDR1 SGHDT, CDR2 YYEEEE. V lost 4 bases, J lost 6 bases, and 14 bases lay in between. The CDR3 reads CASSGAARGEQYF. The CDR3 nucleotides are TGTGCCAGCAGCGGGGCTGCCCGTGGCGAGCAGTACTTC.

V and J are TRBV9 and TRBJ2-2, with 8 bases lining up with TRBD1. This CDR3 has 15 amino acids. With V trimmed by 1 base and J by 8 bases, 7 bases remained unmatched. Per germline, CDR1 SGDLS and CDR2 YYNGEE. CDR3 coding DNA: TGTGCCAGCAGCGTACAGGGGGCGTTCGGGGGGGAGCTGTTTTTT. This sequence encodes CASSVQGAFGGELFF. The full variable domain, its missing parts supplied by reference TRBV9 and TRBJ2-2, is DSGVTQTPKHLITATGQRVTLRCSPRSGDLSVYWYQQSLDQGLQFLIQYYNGEERAKGNILERFSAQQFPDLHSELNLSSLELGDSALYFCASSVQGAFGGELFFGEGSRLTVL.